A single sample is the source of the 30 T cell receptor beta chains below, sequenced in a study of blood T cell repertoires in COVID-19. Assay used: immunoSEQ multiplex PCR; TCRdb lists only in-frame clones, some missing. The sample shows 200,000 to 250,000 clones, 87% of them seen only once. Sequenced: PBMCs or T cells enriched from blood (not recorded which). These receptors all stem from a man in his thirties or forties who had recovered from COVID-19.

The rearrangement links TRBV9 to TRBJ2-7; TRBD2 matches at 14 bases. Trimming removed 2 bases from V and 6 bases from J; junction bases left unmatched: 7. The CDR3 consists of 16 residues. Germline V gene data show CDR1 as SGDLS and CDR2 as YYNGEE. This chain's CDR3 is CASSVGTSGSFSEQYF. In DNA, the CDR3 is TGTGCCAGCAGCGTGGGGACTAGCGGGAGTTTTAGCGAGCAGTACTTC.

The genes are TRBV28 and TRBJ1-1, with D tentatively TRBD1 (6 bases). In germline, CDR1 is MDHEN, CDR2 SYDVKM. The CDR3 runs 15 residues. Trimming removed 5 bases at V and 0 bases at J, with 13 bases between. The CDR3 region has the DNA TGTGCCAGCAGTCCCCGGACAGTTTTGAACACTGAAGCTTTCTTT. It codes for CASSPRTVLNTEAFF.

The chain links TRBV7-4 to TRBJ2-7; perhaps TRBD1 as D (5 bases). CDR1 is SGHVT, CDR2 SQSDAQ, per germline. The CDR3 extends over 16 amino acids. V gave up 5 bases and J gave up 0 bases, with 17 bases separating them. The CDR3 DNA reads as TGTGCCAGCAGCCCCTGCGACAGAGTCGGCTCCTACGAGCAGTACTTC. Translated, it gives CASSPCDRVGSYEQYF.

The V gene is TRBV6-5, the J gene TRBJ2-7; 7 nucleotides agree with TRBD2. CDR1 and CDR2 from the germline V gene are MNHEY and SVGAGI. This CDR3 has 16 amino acids. The V and J ends lost 0 bases and 3 bases, in that order; junction bases with no gene match: 8. CDR3 protein: CASSYSPAGSGYEQYF. The CDR3, as DNA: TGTGCCAGCAGTTACTCTCCAGCGGGGTCGGGCTACGAGCAGTACTTC.

This sequence joins TRBV7-9 and TRBJ2-1; 10 positions match TRBD2. The V segment lost 7 bases and the J segment 7 bases; nucleotides outside the gene matches: 7. Germline lookup yields CDR1 SEHNR and CDR2 FQNEAQ (reference sequence). The CDR3 loop spans 14 amino acids. CDR3 in amino acids: CASTPVAGGNEQFF. The CDR3 region has the DNA TGTGCCAGCACCCCGGTAGCGGGGGGAAATGAGCAGTTCTTC.

The chain couples TRBV20-1 to TRBJ1-6; unclear D gene. Germline lookup yields CDR1 DFQATT and CDR2 SNEGSKA (reference sequence). The CDR3 runs to 13 residues. Between the trimmed V and J ends, which lost 3 bases and 7 bases, there was a span of 10 bases. CDR3 residues: CSASANPNSPLHF. The CDR3 DNA reads as TGCAGTGCTAGTGCCAATCCAAATTCACCCCTCCACTTT.

This rearrangement joins TRBV7-9 to TRBJ2-5; D remains unclear. CDR3 length: 16 amino acids. Germline V gene sequence: CDR1 SEHNR, CDR2 FQNEAQ (reference sequence). The ends were cut back, 2 bases at V and 0 bases at J, with 13 bases in the middle. The CDR3 coding sequence is TGTGCCAGCAGCTTAACTTTTCGTAGATACCAAGAGACCCAGTACTTC. This translates into CASSLTFRRYQETQYF.

J is TRBJ2-7 and V is TRBV28; 9 positions match TRBD2. Germline V lookup: CDR1 MDHEN, CDR2 SYDVKM. The trim removed 4 bases at V and 2 bases at J, leaving 9 bases unmatched. The CDR3 extends over 16 amino acids. DNA of the CDR3: TGTGCCAGCAGTTCCTCAGGACTAGCGAGACCCTACGAGCAGTACTTC. Translated, it gives CASSSSGLARPYEQYF.

The chain employs TRBV27 and TRBJ1-2; 8 nucleotides match TRBD1. There are 13 residues in the CDR3. V gave up 3 bases and J gave up 8 bases; unmatched junction bases: 5. Germline CDR1 MNHEY, CDR2 SMNVEV (reference sequence). Here the CDR3 reads CASSFTGGGGYTF. For the CDR3, the DNA is TGTGCCAGCAGTTTTACAGGGGGTGGAGGCTACACCTTC.

The chain uses TRBV4-1 and TRBJ2-5, with a possible D match to TRBD2 (6 bases). Germline values: CDR1 MGHRA, CDR2 YSYEKL. The CDR3 extends over 16 amino acids. The V end was cut by 1 base, the J end by 4 bases, with 16 bases between. The CDR3 spells CASSQGWDWRAETQYF. The CDR3 region has the DNA TGCGCCAGCAGCCAAGGTTGGGACTGGAGGGCAGAGACCCAGTACTTC.

The chain is built from TRBV6-5 and TRBJ1-5; D is perhaps TRBD1 (6 bases). This CDR3 is built from 15 residues. The germline CDR1 and CDR2 sequences are MNHEY and SVGAGI. V lost 5 bases, J lost 0 bases, and 11 bases lay in between. The CDR3 region is CASSPDRYSNQPQHF. Written as DNA, the CDR3 is TGTGCCAGCAGTCCGGACAGATATAGCAATCAGCCCCAGCATTTT.

This clone is a singleton in its sample. V and J are TRBV5-1 and TRBJ2-5; 11 bases are a match to TRBD2. The CDR3 runs to 19 residues. CDR1 and CDR2 (germline): SGHRS, YFSETQ. After removal of 4 bases from V and 3 bases from J, the junction contained 17 bases not matched to a gene. Here the CDR3 reads CASSRLIVRLAGWEETQYF. CDR3 coding DNA: TGCGCCAGCAGCCGCCTTATTGTAAGACTAGCGGGATGGGAAGAGACCCAGTACTTC.

The sample holds one count of this clone. The gene calls are TRBV19 and TRBJ2-7; D unclear. Germline CDR1 reads LNHDA; CDR2 reads SQIVND (reference sequence). V shed 3 bases and J shed 4 bases, with 13 bases lying between them. The CDR3 has 14 amino acids. The CDR3 nucleotides read TGTGCCAGTAGTATTTCTGGCAGAATTTACGAGCAGTACTTC. Its protein is CASSISGRIYEQYF.

The V and J genes are TRBV2 and TRBJ1-6; 8 bases are a match to TRBD1. Trimming removed 6 bases from V and 0 bases from J; junction bases left unmatched: 4. Germline V lookup: CDR1 SNHLY, CDR2 FYNNEI. This CDR3 contains 16 residues. Here the CDR3 reads CASRGQASSYNSPLHF. CDR3 bases: TGTGCCAGCAGGGGACAGGCTAGCTCCTATAATTCACCCCTCCACTTT.

The V gene is TRBV5-8, the J gene TRBJ2-7; maybe TRBD1 (6 bases). CDR3 length: 15 amino acids. With 2 bases removed from V and 1 base from J, the gap between germline ends came to 13 bases. The germline CDR1 and CDR2 sequences are SGHTS and YDEGEE. CDR3 loop: CASSLQGWISYEQYF. The CDR3 nucleotides are TGTGCCAGCAGCTTACAGGGTTGGATTTCCTACGAGCAGTACTTC.

The chain recombines TRBV4-3 with TRBJ1-1; 7 positions agree with TRBD1. Germline V CDR1 and CDR2: LGHNA, YSLEER. The CDR3 spans 20 residues. Trimming cost V 2 bases and J 3 bases; bases outside gene matches: 21. CDR3 loop: CASSQLGPRDRELCDTEAFF. As DNA, the CDR3 is TGCGCCAGCAGCCAACTAGGACCCCGAGACAGGGAGTTATGTGACACTGAAGCTTTCTTT.

CDR3 protein: CASSPQYYEQYF. For the CDR3, the DNA is TGTGCCAGCTCACCCCAGTACTACGAGCAGTACTTC. The chain is built from TRBV18 and TRBJ2-7, with no clear D. Germline V lookup: CDR1 KGHSH, CDR2 LQKENI. V gave up 3 bases and J gave up 3 bases, with 6 bases separating them. The CDR3 totals 12 residues.

This chain joins TRBV7-3 and TRBJ1-6; D is possibly TRBD1 (5 bases). The CDR3 runs to 14 residues. Per germline, CDR1 SGHTA and CDR2 FQGTGA. With 5 bases removed from V and 11 bases from J, the gap between germline ends came to 16 bases. In DNA form, the CDR3 reads TGTGCCAGCAGCGGGGGAGGCCCGGTGGCACCCCTCCACTTT. Its translation is CASSGGGPVAPLHF.

The chain carries TRBV15 and TRBJ2-7, with TRBD2 matching over 7 bases. This CDR3 region has 16 residues. The junction had 11 bases not matched to a gene; V was cut back by 4 bases and J by 2 bases. CDR1 is LNHNV and CDR2 is YYDKDF in the germline V gene (reference sequence). CDR3 region: CATSMNLLAVAYEQYF. Written as DNA, the CDR3 is TGTGCCACCAGCATGAACCTCCTAGCGGTGGCCTACGAGCAGTACTTC.

V gene TRBV5-1 combines with J gene TRBJ1-5; 9 nucleotides align to TRBD1. Germline trimming cut 3 bases from V and 4 bases from J; bases unmatched to any gene: 5. The CDR3 contains 15 residues. Germline-derived CDR1 and CDR2 are SGHRS and YFSETQ. The CDR3 loop reads CASSYSGTGNQPQHF. The DNA for the CDR3 is TGCGCCAGCAGCTACTCCGGGACAGGGAATCAGCCCCAGCATTTT.

The chain joins TRBV27 to TRBJ1-5, with D perhaps matching TRBD1 (6 bases). In germline, CDR1 is MNHEY, CDR2 SMNVEV (reference sequence). The CDR3 has 15 residues. The V end lost 4 bases, the J end lost 0 bases, and 10 bases lay between the germline ends. The CDR3 DNA reads as TGTGCCAGCAGTTCACAGGGAAATAGCAATCAGCCCCAGCATTTT. Translated: CASSSQGNSNQPQHF.

This clone was seen only a few times. This chain connects TRBV4-1 to TRBJ2-7; TRBD2 matches at 9 bases. With V trimmed by 4 bases and J by 4 bases, 14 bases remained unmatched. Germline-derived CDR1 and CDR2 are MGHRA and YSYEKL. The CDR3 sequence is 17 residues long. The CDR3 nucleotides are TGCGCCAGCAGCCCAAGCGCTTCTAGCGGGAAGACTTACGAGCAGTACTTC. The encoded protein is CASSPSASSGKTYEQYF.

The chain combines TRBV19 with TRBJ2-7; 9 bases map to TRBD2. This CDR3 is built from 15 residues. CDR1 and CDR2 (germline): LNHDA, SQIVND (reference sequence). V lost 3 bases and J lost 4; bases outside the gene matches: 7. The CDR3 here is CASSMREGASYEQYF. CDR3 nucleotide sequence: TGTGCCAGTAGTATGCGGGAGGGGGCCTCTTACGAGCAGTACTTC.

The chain combines TRBV5-1 with TRBJ1-2; a weak D match, TRBD1 (5 bases). The CDR3 runs to 13 residues. The V gene's germline CDR1 is SGHRS and CDR2 YFSETQ. Trimming took off 4 bases at V and 8 bases at J, with 15 bases between the two ends. CDR3 sequence: CASSLGGARGYTF. CDR3 nucleotides: TGCGCCAGCAGCCTCGGCGGGGCCAGGGGCTACACCTTC.

This clone has just a few counts. The J gene is TRBJ2-2, the V gene TRBV9, with a possible D match to TRBD2 (7 bases). Trimming removed 4 bases at V and 3 bases at J, with 13 bases between. Germline values: CDR1 SGDLS, CDR2 YYNGEE. The CDR3 runs 15 residues. This CDR3 reads CASSPKGGYTGELFF. The CDR3 DNA is TGTGCCAGCAGCCCCAAGGGGGGGTACACCGGGGAGCTGTTTTTT.

This chain joins TRBV18 and TRBJ1-5; 8 bases match TRBD1. The CDR3 length is 14 residues. The V and J ends lost 3 bases and 7 bases, in that order; junction bases with no gene match: 5. Germline V lookup: CDR1 KGHSH, CDR2 LQKENI. For the CDR3, the DNA is TGTGCCAGCTCACCGGACAGGGTAAGGCAGCCCCAGCATTTT. Translated: CASSPDRVRQPQHF.

A remark on this clone: This sample also contains other DNA sequences that code for the same CDR3. V and J are TRBV19 and TRBJ2-7; D ambiguous. CDR3 length: 12 amino acids. CDR1 and CDR2 (germline): LNHDA, SQIVND (reference sequence). Trimming stripped 6 bases from V and 1 base from J, with 7 bases between. CDR3 in amino acids: CASSGGSYEQYF. The DNA for the CDR3 is TGTGCCAGTAGCGGCGGTTCCTACGAGCAGTACTTC.

The rearrangement joins TRBV5-1 to TRBJ1-3; TRBD1 agrees at 7 bases. Trimming at V came to 5 bases and at J to 1 base, leaving 9 bases not matched to a gene. The CDR3 contains 16 residues. CDR1 and CDR2 (germline): SGHRS, YFSETQ. The CDR3 reads CASRQTTGRSGNTIYF. CDR3 sequence (DNA): TGCGCCAGCAGACAAACGACAGGGAGGTCTGGAAACACCATATATTTT.

The rearrangement joins TRBV5-1 to TRBJ2-1, with D possibly being TRBD2 (5 bases). The CDR3 loop spans 16 amino acids. In germline, CDR1 is SGHRS, CDR2 YFSETQ. V was cut by 0 bases and J by 6 bases, with 16 bases left in between. The DNA of the CDR3 is TGCGCCAGCAGCTTGGTGGTAAGGGCGCGGGTCAATGAGCAGTTCTTC. Translating it yields CASSLVVRARVNEQFF.

The genes are TRBV7-8 and TRBJ2-1; TRBD2 aligns across 10 bases. The ends lost 4 bases at V and 9 bases at J; junction bases unmatched: 3. This CDR3 comprises 13 residues. CDR1 is SGHVS and CDR2 is FQNEAQ in the germline V gene. The DNA of the CDR3 is TGTGCCAGCAGCTCACTAGCGGGGACTGAGCAGTTCTTC. This sequence encodes CASSSLAGTEQFF.